This note documents a single T cell receptor (beta chain) sequence. These data come from a study of blood T cell repertoires in COVID-19. From germline, CDR1 is SQVTM and CDR2 ANQGSEA. The germline V and J ends were trimmed by 7 bases and 4 bases, with 16 bases remaining between them. This CDR3 is 13 amino acids long. Some clones are missing from TCRdb's copy, which holds only in-frame ones; the method was immunoSEQ multiplex PCR. The sample has around 260,000 clones, 70% to 90% seen once. Sequencing was performed on peripheral blood. The chain has TRBV29-1 and TRBJ2-5, with D perhaps matching TRBD1 (6 bases). The clonotype was recovered from a woman in her forties or fifties with acute or convalescent COVID-19. For the CDR3, the DNA is TGCAGCGCGTATGGACAGCGAGGAGAGACCCAGTACTTC. It codes for CSAYGQRGETQYF.